The sequence of this TCR beta chain was determined in a study of T cells in Graves' hyperthyroidism and ophthalmopathy. The investigators amplified TCR beta CDR3 regions from RNA transcripts. A first-round RT-PCR of the TCR CDR3 used the HTBI primer set. MiXCR was run by TCRdb on the multiplex PCR reads, yielding one entry per CDR3 protein. In the table there are under 750,000 distinct CDR3 sequences, approximately 18% of which are singletons. This clonotype occurred a few times. This TCR derives from a woman between 45 and 65 years old with Graves' hyperthyroidism that later progressed to Graves' ophthalmopathy. Sequencing was done on a sample of blood.

The CDR3: CASSESGRVSEQYF. CDR3 bases: TGTGCCAGCAGTGAATCGGGCAGGGTTTCCGAGCAGTACTTC. This rearrangement joins TRBV2 to TRBJ2-7; tentative D call: TRBD1 (5 bases). The CDR3 runs to 14 residues. Trimming shortened V by 2 bases and J by 6 bases, and 14 bases separated the two germline ends. The germline CDR1 and CDR2 sequences are SNHLY and FYNNEI.